Below, one T cell receptor (beta chain) is given with its context. Its antigen is not identified. The CDR3 length is 16 residues. V trimming: 5 bases; J trimming: 2 bases; junction bases outside the gene matches: 5. Per the germline V gene, CDR1 is SGHTA and CDR2 is FQGNSA. It was with 60 Vbeta and 13 Jbeta primers that the PCR ran. The assay was immunoSEQ multiplex PCR, and TCRdb's table has in-frame clones only and misses some. In the table there are 150,000 to 200,000 clones, roughly 82% of which are singletons. This record belongs to a study of cytomegalovirus exposure and HLA in healthy donors. Study observations and caveats: Three CMV-associated chains proved CMV antigen-specific in vitro. Cytomegalovirus association was listed for about 170 TCR beta chains. Rarity held for most TCR sequences, but there were some public TCRs that occurred in many donors.

This TCR came from a woman aged 45-60 years in good health and CMV-seropositive. The chain is built from TRBV7-2 and TRBJ2-1; TRBD2 matches at 11 bases. The sample was PBMCs. The CDR3 nucleotides read TGTGCCAGCAGCGCCAGTAGCGGGGGGGCCTACAATGAGCAGTTCTTC. Protein product: CASSASSGGAYNEQFF.